A selection of T cell receptor beta chains follows, all from one sample in a study of blood T cell repertoires in COVID-19. Assay: immunoSEQ multiplex PCR; the TCRdb copy retains only in-frame clones and omits some. The sample holds 90,000 to 120,000 clones, approximately 87% seen once. Sequences were obtained from peripheral blood. The receptors come from a man aged 50 or older with acute or convalescent COVID-19. The CDR3 runs from the conserved cysteine through the conserved F or W. The D gene is left open where the match is weak. Not all rows give a size; the values are once, few, many and, for expanded clones, a class.

D,J,V,size,DNA,CDR3
.,TRBJ2-2,TRBV24-1,.,TGTGCCACCAGTGGCGACAGCCTCACCACCGGGGAGCTGTTTTTT,CATSGDSLTTGELFF
TRBD1,TRBJ2-5,TRBV5-5,.,TGTGCCAGCAGCTATCGGGACAGACAAGAGACCCAGTACTTC,CASSYRDRQETQYF
.,TRBJ2-2,TRBV4-2,.,TGTGCCAGCAGCCTCCGTCCAGAAACGAACACCGGGGAGCTGTTTTTT,CASSLRPETNTGELFF
TRBD2,TRBJ2-7,TRBV5-1,once,TGCGCCAGCAGCCCGGGACTAGCGCCGTACGAGCAGTACTTC,CASSPGLAPYEQYF
TRBD1,TRBJ1-2,TRBV7-9,.,TGTGCCAGCAGCTACAACAGGGGGGACTATGGCTACACCTTC,CASSYNRGDYGYTF
.,TRBJ1-2,TRBV28,.,TGTGCCAGCAGTTTTCTGGAGTATGGCTACACCTTC,CASSFLEYGYTF
.,TRBJ2-5,TRBV7-8,.,TGTGCCAGCAGCAGCACTAGCCAAGAGACCCAGTACTTC,CASSSTSQETQYF
.,TRBJ2-1,TRBV11-2,.,TGTGCCAGCAGCTTCGGACAGACGTACAATGAGCAGTTCTTC,CASSFGQTYNEQFF
TRBD2,TRBJ2-7,TRBV28,once,TGTGCCAGCAGTCACTCTCTAGCGGGCCCCTACGAGCAGTACTTC,CASSHSLAGPYEQYF
.,TRBJ2-5,TRBV30,.,TGTGCCTGGAGTGTACCTCCCTATAAGAGAGAGACCCAGTACTTC,CAWSVPPYKRETQYF
.,TRBJ2-5,TRBV5-5,.,TGTGCCAGCAGCTTGCGGGCAGGCGGGACGATGTACCAAGAGACCCAGTACTTC,CASSLRAGGTMYQETQYF
.,TRBJ2-6,TRBV4-1,few,TGCGCCAGCAGCCAAGAGGGCACACACTCTGGGGCCAACGTCCTGACTTTC,CASSQEGTHSGANVLTF
TRBD1,TRBJ2-1,TRBV5-1,.,TGCGCCAGCAGCTTGGTAGGCAGGGGGCTGGATGAGCAGTTCTTC,CASSLVGRGLDEQFF
.,TRBJ2-3,TRBV5-4,.,TGTGCCAGCAGCTCTCGGACAGGAGGGGTCACAGATACGCAGTATTTT,CASSSRTGGVTDTQYF
.,TRBJ2-2,TRBV2,.,TGTGCCAGCAGTGAAGCCTCTTTGAACACCGGGGAGCTGTTTTTT,CASSEASLNTGELFF
.,TRBJ2-5,TRBV20-1,.,TGCAGTGCTAGTAGACCGGAGGGGCAAAAGGAGACCCAGTACTTC,CSASRPEGQKETQYF
TRBD2,TRBJ2-1,TRBV18,.,TGTGCCAGCTCACCGCAACTAGCGGGAGTGCATGCCTACAATGAGCAGTTCTTC,CASSPQLAGVHAYNEQFF
.,TRBJ1-1,TRBV5-4,.,TGTGCCAGCAGCTTGGGCGGGAACACTGAAGCTTTCTTT,CASSLGGNTEAFF
.,TRBJ1-2,TRBV3-1/TRBV3-2,.,TGTGCCAGCAGCCTTTCCTCGGGGGAAGGCTACACCTTC,CASSLSSGEGYTF
.,TRBJ2-7,TRBV28,.,TGTGCCAGCAGTCCCCCCCTCGGACAGAAACATTTC,CASSPPLGQKHF
.,TRBJ2-6,TRBV5-1,.,TGCGCCAGCAGCCGCTCTGGGGCCAACGTCCTGACTTTC,CASSRSGANVLTF
TRBD2,TRBJ2-1,TRBV27,.,TGTGCCAGCAGTTTATCCCCGGGACTAGCGGGAGGGAGGGTGTTCTTC,CASSLSPGLAGGRVFF
TRBD2,TRBJ2-1,TRBV28,.,TGTGCCAGCAGTTTATTTCGGCGGGAGCGGTACAATGAGCAGTTCTTC,CASSLFRRERYNEQFF
TRBD1,TRBJ2-7,TRBV6-5,.,TGTGCCAGCAGTACCAAGGGGGCGTTTTCCCACGAGCAGTACTTC,CASSTKGAFSHEQYF
.,TRBJ2-5,TRBV7-2,.,TGTGCCAGCAGCACCCGGACTGGGAGCCAGTACTTC,CASSTRTGSQYF
.,TRBJ2-3,TRBV6-5,.,TGTGCCAGCAGGAGTAGCGGCACAGATACGCAGTATTTT,CASRSSGTDTQYF
.,TRBJ1-5,TRBV9,.,TGTGCCAGCAGCGTAGGACAGAACAATCAGCCCCAGCATTTT,CASSVGQNNQPQHF
.,TRBJ1-1,TRBV7-9,.,TGTGCCAGCAGCCGGGACTTTTCTGAAGCTTTCTTT,CASSRDFSEAFF
.,TRBJ2-7,TRBV18,.,TGTGCCAGCTCCCCTGGGGCTTCCAGCTCCTACGAGCAGTACTTC,CASSPGASSSYEQYF
.,TRBJ2-7,TRBV7-2,.,TGTGCCAGCAGCAGGGGCCTCCCCCACGAGCAGTACTTC,CASSRGLPHEQYF
TRBD1,TRBJ1-5,TRBV27,once,TGTGCCAGCAGCCCCAGGGGGCAGCCCCAGCATTTT,CASSPRGQPQHF
.,TRBJ2-7,TRBV7-8,.,TGTGCCAGCAGCCAAAAAGGGGGCTCCTACGAGCAGTACTTC,CASSQKGGSYEQYF
.,TRBJ2-3,TRBV28,.,TGTGCCAGCAGGAGACTAGAAGATACGCAGTATTTT,CASRRLEDTQYF
.,TRBJ2-6,TRBV14,once,TGTGCCAGCAGCGCCTATTCGCCTGGGGCCAACGTCCTGACTTTC,CASSAYSPGANVLTF
.,TRBJ1-1,TRBV15,.,TGTGCCACCAGCAGAGACACGGTTCAGGGGAGTGAAGCTTTCTTT,CATSRDTVQGSEAFF
.,TRBJ2-3,TRBV7-2,once,TGTGCCTCACTTGATCTAGCGGATACGCAGTATTTT,CASLDLADTQYF
TRBD2,TRBJ2-3,TRBV25-1,.,TGTGCCAGCAGTGATGGCGGGGGTACGCAGTATTTT,CASSDGGGTQYF
TRBD2,TRBJ2-1,TRBV2,few,TGTGCCAGCAGTTATTCGGGGCTAGCGGGAGTGTACAATGAGCAGTTCTTC,CASSYSGLAGVYNEQFF
.,TRBJ2-2,TRBV14,.,TGTGCCAGCTTCGTCGTTAGTGGGAGGAACACCGGGGAGCTGTTTTTT,CASFVVSGRNTGELFF
.,TRBJ1-1,TRBV12-3/TRBV12-4,.,TGTGCCAGCAGTTTGGGGCACACTGAAGCTTTCTTT,CASSLGHTEAFF
TRBD1,TRBJ2-7,TRBV2,.,TGTGCCAGCAGTGAGGACAGGGGTGATGAGCAGTACTTC,CASSEDRGDEQYF
.,TRBJ1-1,TRBV6-6,.,TGTGCCAGCAGTTCCAGGGCTGAAGCTTTCTTT,CASSSRAEAFF
TRBD2,TRBJ2-1,TRBV19,.,TGTGCCAGTAGTTCCGGGGGGAATGAGCAGTTCTTC,CASSSGGNEQFF
.,TRBJ2-1,TRBV10-3,.,TGTGCCATCAGCGGGGTGGGGTACAATGAGCAGTTCTTC,CAISGVGYNEQFF
.,TRBJ2-1,TRBV3-1/TRBV3-2,.,TGTGCCAGCAGCCAGTCCGTCGGGAACCATGAGCAGTTCTTC,CASSQSVGNHEQFF
TRBD1,TRBJ2-1,TRBV19,.,TGTGCCAGTGCACAAACCGGGACAGGGGCTAATGAGCAGTTCTTC,CASAQTGTGANEQFF
TRBD2,TRBJ2-1,TRBV27,few,TGTGCCAGTTCCTCGACCCTAGCGGACTCCTACAATGAGCAGTTCTTC,CASSSTLADSYNEQFF
.,TRBJ1-3,TRBV28,.,TGTGCCAGCAGCCCCTTACAGGCCAGTTCTGGAAACACCATATATTTT,CASSPLQASSGNTIYF
.,TRBJ2-1,TRBV10-1,.,TGCGCCAGCAGTGATCAGGGGGGATCCTACAATGAGCAGTTCTTC,CASSDQGGSYNEQFF
.,TRBJ2-3,TRBV11-2,.,TGTGCCAGCAGCCATCCTACAGGGTCAGATACGCAGTATTTT,CASSHPTGSDTQYF
TRBD2,TRBJ2-7,TRBV10-3,.,TGTGCCATCAGTGGGATTAGCGGGTCCACTACCGTCTACGAGCAGTACTTC,CAISGISGSTTVYEQYF
.,TRBJ2-2,TRBV12-3/TRBV12-4,.,TGTGCCAGCAGCCCGGACACCGGGGAGCTGTTTTTT,CASSPDTGELFF
TRBD1,TRBJ1-4,TRBV7-9,.,TGTGCCAGCAGCCCCTGGACGGGGACAGGTGAAAAACTGTTTTTT,CASSPWTGTGEKLFF
TRBD1,TRBJ2-3,TRBV5-1,.,TGCGCCAGCAGTTTACAGGGGACAGATACGCAGTATTTT,CASSLQGTDTQYF
.,TRBJ1-2,TRBV6-6,.,TGTGCCAGCACGTACCAGGACAGCCGAAACTATGGCTACACCTTC,CASTYQDSRNYGYTF
.,TRBJ2-7,TRBV3-1/TRBV3-2,.,TGTGCCAGCAGCCCAGGGGCCTTGACCTACGAGCAGTACTTC,CASSPGALTYEQYF
.,TRBJ2-1,TRBV10-3,.,TGTGCCACCCTAGCGACTGAGGAGCAGTTCTTC,CATLATEEQFF
TRBD2,TRBJ2-7,TRBV2,.,TGTGCCAGCAGTCGCGAGCGGGAGGGCCGACGCGAGCAGTACTTC,CASSREREGRREQYF
TRBD2,TRBJ2-1,TRBV5-1,.,TGCGCCAGCAGCTTGGCCAAGCTAGCGGGAGTTCGGGATGAGCAGTTCTTC,CASSLAKLAGVRDEQFF
TRBD1,TRBJ2-1,TRBV29-1,.,TGCAGCGGTAGCGGACAGGGAATCTACAATGAGCAGTTCTTC,CSGSGQGIYNEQFF